The 9 T cell receptor beta chains below were found in one sample sequenced in a study of blood T cell repertoires in COVID-19. Assay used: immunoSEQ multiplex PCR; TCRdb lists only in-frame clones, some missing. Here the sample spans tens of thousands of clones, roughly 80% being singletons. Sample: peripheral blood. These receptor sequences come from a woman in her fifties or sixties with acute or convalescent COVID-19.

The gene calls are TRBV3-1 (or the pseudogene TRBV3-2) and TRBJ2-1, with 10 nucleotides matching TRBD2. With V trimmed by 4 bases and J by 3 bases, 3 bases remained unmatched. Germline V gene data show CDR1 as LGHDT and CDR2 as YNNKEL (reference sequence). This CDR3 comprises 15 residues. As DNA, the CDR3 is TGTGCCAGCAGCCCCCTAGCGGGGGTCTACAATGAGCAGTTCTTC. This encodes CASSPLAGVYNEQFF.

This clone showed up just once. The chain couples TRBV5-1 to TRBJ2-7, with 8 nucleotides matching TRBD1. The CDR3 runs to 15 residues. Germline V CDR1 and CDR2: SGHRS, YFSETQ. Trimming took 7 bases from V and 3 from J; bases not matched to a gene: 12. The CDR3 loop reads CASRLDREDIYEQYF. DNA of the CDR3: TGCGCCAGCCGGCTGGACAGGGAGGACATCTACGAGCAGTACTTC.

The rearrangement joins TRBV15 to TRBJ2-7; TRBD1 agrees at 10 bases. With 4 bases clipped from V and 0 bases from J, the junction kept 3 bases outside the gene matches. The germline V gene encodes CDR1 LNHNV and CDR2 YYDKDF (reference sequence). The CDR3 sequence is 15 residues long. The CDR3 protein is CATSIGTGVSYEQYF. The CDR3 coding sequence is TGTGCCACCAGCATTGGGACAGGGGTCTCCTACGAGCAGTACTTC.

This sequence joins TRBV5-6 and TRBJ2-7, with 7 bases matching TRBD1. After removal of 6 bases from V and 13 bases from J, the junction contained 16 bases not matched to a gene. Germline V CDR1 and CDR2: SGHDT, YYEEEE. The CDR3 has 13 residues. CDR3 amino acids: CASTERQGRLTYF. CDR3 DNA: TGTGCCAGCACGGAGAGACAGGGAAGGTTAACTTACTTC.

The chain employs TRBV7-8 and TRBJ2-3; TRBD2 matches 10 bases. CDR1 and CDR2 (germline): SGHVS, FQNEAQ. V dropped 1 base and J dropped 6; count of bases not matched to a gene: 10. The CDR3 totals 17 residues. The CDR3 nucleotides are TGTGCCAGCAGCTTAGGGCGAGCGGGGGGGCCGGGGGATACGCAGTATTTT. This sequence encodes CASSLGRAGGPGDTQYF. Based on the CDR3 plus reference TRBV7-8 and TRBJ2-3, the full variable domain is GAGVSQSPRYKVAKRGQDVALRCDPISGHVSLFWYQQALGQGPEFLTYFQNEAQLDKSGLPSDRFFAERPEGSVSTLKIQRTQQEDSAVYLCASSLGRAGGPGDTQYFGPGTRLTVL.

This CDR3 reads CATSRGQGWSYEQYF. The CDR3 nucleotides read TGTGCCACCAGCAGAGGGCAGGGGTGGTCCTACGAGCAGTACTTC. This chain links TRBV15 with TRBJ2-7; maybe TRBD1 (6 bases). The CDR3 length is 15 residues. Trimming left V 1 base short and J 1 base short, with 11 bases between. The V gene's germline CDR1 is LNHNV and CDR2 YYDKDF (reference sequence).

The chain joins TRBV18 to TRBJ1-5; 10 nucleotides agree with TRBD1. The V gene's germline CDR1 is KGHSH and CDR2 LQKENI. The CDR3 sequence is 15 residues long. Trimming at V came to 2 bases and at J to 4 bases, leaving 2 bases not matched to a gene. Here the CDR3 DNA reads TGTGCCAGCTCACCAGGACAGGGGGGAAATCAGCCCCAGCATTTT. Protein product: CASSPGQGGNQPQHF.

The gene calls are TRBV7-9 and TRBJ1-1; the D gene is possibly TRBD1 (5 bases). Germline V gene data show CDR1 as SEHNR and CDR2 as FQNEAQ (reference sequence). Trimming removed 4 bases from V and 1 base from J, with 13 bases in between. The CDR3 is 15 residues long. CDR3 nucleotide sequence: TGTGCCAGCAGCTCAGGGCAGGTCGGGAACACTGAAGCTTTCTTT. Its translation is CASSSGQVGNTEAFF. Full variable domain (rest looked up from reference TRBV7-9 and TRBJ1-1): DTGVSQNPRHKITKRGQNVTFRCDPISEHNRLYWYRQTLGQGPEFLTYFQNEAQLEKSRLLSDRFSAERPKGSFSTLEIQRTEQGDSAMYLCASSSGQVGNTEAFFGQGTRLTVV.

The rearrangement uses TRBV7-9 and TRBJ2-1; 7 bases align to TRBD1. CDR3 length: 15 amino acids. J was trimmed by 0 bases and V by 3 bases; bases with no gene match: 2. Germline-derived CDR1 and CDR2 are SEHNR and FQNEAQ (reference sequence). The CDR3 DNA follows: TGTGCCAGCAGCTTCGGGACAGACTCCTACAATGAGCAGTTCTTC. This encodes CASSFGTDSYNEQFF.